These 10 T cell receptor beta chains were sequenced from one sample in a study of blood T cell repertoires in COVID-19. TCRdb's copy holds only in-frame clones and misses some; the assay was immunoSEQ multiplex PCR. The sample has hundreds of thousands of clones, about 90% seen once. The specimen was peripheral blood. Receptor source: a woman aged 18 to 35 who had recovered from COVID-19.

The gene calls are TRBV3-1 (or the pseudogene TRBV3-2) and TRBJ1-3; D may be TRBD1 (5 bases). Trimming stripped 8 bases from V and 0 bases from J, with 17 bases between. Per germline, CDR1 LGHDT and CDR2 YNNKEL (reference sequence). The CDR3 is made up of 16 amino acids. CDR3 residues: CASCFGGALSGNTIYF. The CDR3 nucleotides read TGTGCCAGCTGCTTCGGCGGGGCCCTCTCTGGAAACACCATATATTTT.

The V gene is TRBV3-1 (or the pseudogene TRBV3-2), the J gene TRBJ1-2; possible D gene TRBD1, 6 bases. Trimming pared 3 bases from V and 8 bases from J, leaving 10 bases between. Germline-derived CDR1 and CDR2 are LGHDT and YNNKEL (reference sequence). The CDR3 loop spans 12 amino acids. The CDR3 sequence is CASSQGTNGYTF. As DNA, the CDR3 is TGTGCCAGCAGCCAGGGGACAAACGGCTACACCTTC.

The rearrangement links TRBV29-1 to TRBJ1-1; the D gene is possibly TRBD1 (5 bases). The CDR3 is made up of 13 amino acids. The germline gives CDR1 SQVTM, CDR2 ANQGSEA. Between the trimmed V and J ends, which lost 4 bases and 5 bases, there was a span of 14 bases. The CDR3 protein is CSVGPGEGTEAFF. CDR3 coding DNA: TGCAGCGTTGGCCCGGGGGAAGGTACTGAAGCTTTCTTT.

The rearrangement joins TRBV6-4 to TRBJ2-3; D is perhaps TRBD1 (5 bases). V was trimmed by 0 bases and J by 10 bases, leaving 11 bases between them. The CDR3 has 13 residues. The germline V gene encodes CDR1 MRHNA and CDR2 SNTAGT. CDR3 coding DNA: TGTGCCAGCAGTGACTCGATGGGCAGGGCGCAGTATTTT. Protein: CASSDSMGRAQYF.

The CDR3 here is CASSLKGRGGFLGETQYF. The CDR3 nucleotides are TGTGCCAGCAGCCTCAAGGGGCGGGGGGGATTTTTAGGAGAGACCCAGTACTTC. V gene TRBV3-1 (or the pseudogene TRBV3-2) combines with J gene TRBJ2-5; 9 bases are shared with TRBD2. The CDR3 totals 18 residues. The V segment lost 4 bases and the J segment 4 bases; nucleotides outside the gene matches: 16. Germline values: CDR1 LGHDT, CDR2 YNNKEL (reference sequence).

The chain carries TRBV7-2 and TRBJ1-4; D remains unclear. The V gene lost 5 bases and the J gene lost 0 bases, with 10 bases spanning the gap. The CDR3 has 15 residues. Per germline, CDR1 SGHTA and CDR2 FQGNSA. In nucleotides, the CDR3 is TGTGCCAGCAGCCCCAGAAGTTCAACTAATGAAAAACTGTTTTTT. Translated: CASSPRSSTNEKLFF.

This clone was detected a few times. The V call is TRBV7-2, the J call TRBJ2-1; D is undetermined. The germline V and J ends were trimmed by 4 bases and 4 bases, with 11 bases remaining between them. Germline loops: CDR1 SGHTA, CDR2 FQGNSA. The CDR3 loop spans 14 amino acids. The chain's CDR3 is CASSSPMRYNEQFF. The CDR3 coding sequence is TGTGCCAGCAGCTCCCCCATGCGGTACAATGAGCAGTTCTTC.

A remark on this clone: The same CDR3 can be traced to other DNA sequences in this sample. This rearrangement joins TRBV24-1 to TRBJ2-1; no firm D call. The CDR3 spans 16 residues. From germline, CDR1 is KGHDR and CDR2 SFDVKD. V lost 4 bases and J lost 0, with 12 bases in between. CDR3 region: CATSDPGGSSYNEQFF. The CDR3 bases are TGTGCCACCAGTGACCCCGGCGGCAGCTCCTACAATGAGCAGTTCTTC.

V is TRBV11-3 and J is TRBJ2-3; 7 positions match TRBD2. Germline CDR1 and CDR2: SGHNT and YENEEA. The CDR3 contains 13 residues. The ends lost 0 bases at V and 9 bases at J; junction bases unmatched: 3. As DNA, the CDR3 is TGTGCCAGCAGCTTAGAAGAGCGGGGAACGCAGTATTTT. This encodes CASSLEERGTQYF.

The rearrangement joins TRBV19 to TRBJ2-7; 13 bases fit TRBD2. Germline CDR1 and CDR2: LNHDA and SQIVND (reference sequence). V was clipped by 8 bases and J by 10 bases; unmatched bases: 14. The CDR3 runs to 15 residues. CDR3: CASADRGTSGTPQYV. In DNA, the CDR3 is TGTGCCAGTGCGGACCGCGGGACTAGCGGGACACCCCAGTACGTC.